Following are 7 T cell receptor beta chains from one sample sequenced in a study of blood T cell repertoires in COVID-19. Assay: immunoSEQ multiplex PCR; the TCRdb copy retains only in-frame clones and omits some. The sample has around 150,000 clones, around 84% seen once. What was sequenced was peripheral blood. The receptors were sampled from a human donor with acute or convalescent COVID-19. The donor label of this sample is uncertain.

This clone occurred once. The chain joins TRBV12-3 or TRBV12-4 to TRBJ1-6; the D is unclear. This CDR3 comprises 12 residues. Trimming pared 4 bases from V and 5 bases from J, leaving 3 bases between. The CDR3 sequence: CASSSNNSPLHF. The CDR3 nucleotides read TGTGCCAGCAGTTCTAATAATTCACCCCTCCACTTT.

The chain uses TRBV3-1 (or the pseudogene TRBV3-2) and TRBJ1-6, with a weak D call TRBD1 (5 bases). Germline V gene data show CDR1 as LGHDT and CDR2 as YNNKEL (reference sequence). V was pared by 0 bases and J by 18 bases, with 15 bases between. The CDR3 totals 13 residues. This chain's CDR3 is CASSQDLQASPHF. The CDR3 nucleotides are TGTGCCAGCAGCCAAGACCTACAGGCCAGTCCCCACTTT.

V and J are TRBV6-5 and TRBJ2-3; D is unresolved. The length of the CDR3 is 13 residues. The V end lost 6 bases, the J end lost 2 bases, and 9 bases lay between the germline ends. Germline V CDR1 and CDR2: MNHEY, SVGAGI. CDR3 coding DNA: TGTGCCAGCAGCCTAACAGACACAGATACGCAGTATTTT. This sequence encodes CASSLTDTDTQYF.

The CDR3 nucleotides read TGCGCCAGCAGCTTGTTCCCTGGGACAGGGGGCATTGTAGGTCAGCCCCAGCATTTT. This sequence encodes CASSLFPGTGGIVGQPQHF. The V call is TRBV5-1, the J call TRBJ1-5, with TRBD1 matching 12 bases. The J segment lost 6 bases and the V segment lost 1 base, leaving 14 bases of the junction unmatched. This CDR3 has 19 amino acids. CDR1 and CDR2 from the germline V gene are SGHRS and YFSETQ.

V usage is TRBV11-2 and J usage is TRBJ1-3, with D perhaps TRBD1 (6 bases). CDR1 and CDR2 (germline): SGHAT, FQNNGV. Trimming took 5 bases from V and 5 from J, leaving 13 bases between them. The CDR3 contains 14 residues. For the CDR3, the DNA is TGTGCCAGCAGCCCCGCCCAGGGGAGAAACACCATATATTTT. Translating it yields CASSPAQGRNTIYF.

This chain joins TRBV7-6 and TRBJ1-5; 9 nucleotides match TRBD1. The CDR3 consists of 15 residues. The V gene's germline CDR1 is SGHVS and CDR2 FNYEAQ. V lost 5 bases, J lost 5 bases, and 7 bases stayed unmatched. The CDR3: CASSLTGGSDQPQHF. The CDR3 coding sequence is TGTGCCAGCAGCCTCACAGGGGGCAGTGATCAGCCCCAGCATTTT.

The chain carries TRBV6-6 and TRBJ2-7, with D possibly matching TRBD1 (5 bases). This CDR3 comprises 13 residues. Germline loops: CDR1 MNHNY, CDR2 SVGAGI (reference sequence). V lost 6 bases to trimming and J lost 5 bases, with 14 bases between them. The CDR3: CASSPSGFHEQYF. The CDR3, as DNA: TGTGCCAGCAGCCCCTCAGGGTTTCACGAGCAGTACTTC.